This T cell receptor (beta chain) was recovered during a study of T cell responses to AZD1222 COVID-19 vaccine. The CDR3 totals 14 residues. Looked up from germline, CDR1 is LNHDA and CDR2 is SQIVND (reference sequence). V lost 5 bases to trimming and J lost 5 bases; unmatched junction nucleotides: 3. With respect to this clone: The antigen remains undetermined.

General study points: Reports say nearly half of spike-specific TCRs go after unmutated variant regions.

Profiled with immunoSEQ multiplex PCR; TCRdb holds only in-frame clones, not every one. The sample holds over 140,000 clones, about 92% seen once. Sequenced here: peripheral blood, sampled 28 days after the second AZD1222 dose. The chain recombines TRBV19 with TRBJ2-5, with 12 bases fitting TRBD2. The TCR sequence derives from an adult who received the AZD1222 COVID-19 vaccine. In DNA, the CDR3 is TGTGCCAGTAGTCCCACTAGCGGGAGGGAGACCCAGTACTTC. Amino acid sequence: CASSPTSGRETQYF.